This TCR beta chain appears in the sequencing data of a study of blood T cell repertoires in COVID-19. Study summary: Samples representing acute and convalescent COVID-19 were sourced from the United States, Italy and Spain. Sample material is recorded as cDNA or gDNA derived from T cells, B-cell-depleted T cells, or PBMCs.

V lost 5 bases, J lost 10 bases, and 12 bases stayed unmatched. CDR1 and CDR2 from the germline V gene are LNHDA and SQIVND (reference sequence). The CDR3 contains 16 residues. As originally analysed: Cell counts per sample came from amplifying reference gene primers. Measured with immunoSEQ multiplex PCR; TCRdb has only the in-frame clones, and not every one. That table supplies the V and J calls and clone size; D and trimming were determined from the DNA. The repertoire includes some 400,000 clones, around 84% of them detected once, and over 0.95% sits in the top ten. The TCR sequence derives from a human donor with acute or convalescent COVID-19. The donor label of this sample is uncertain. V is TRBV19 and J is TRBJ1-4; 11 bases agree with TRBD1. Sequencing was done on a sample of peripheral blood. CDR3 sequence reads: CASSPVDRGRGGKLFF. CDR3 coding DNA: TGTGCCAGTAGTCCCGTGGACAGGGGGCGAGGTGGAAAACTGTTTTTT.